This TCR beta chain was sequenced for a study of T cell changes during pregnancy in multiple sclerosis. The germline CDR1 and CDR2 sequences are SGHAT and FQNNGV. V was pared by 1 base and J by 4 bases, with 14 bases between. This CDR3 has 16 residues. Only in-frame clones appear in the TCRdb table, and some are missing; sequencing was by immunoSEQ multiplex PCR. The profile shows more than 65,000 clones, roughly nine tenths of them singletons. The TCR originated in a female donor with multiple sclerosis, enrolled in a pregnancy study. This rearrangement joins TRBV11-2 to TRBJ1-5, with a tentative D call TRBD1 (5 bases). The source was peripheral blood, collected in the first trimester of pregnancy. In DNA form, the CDR3 reads TGTGCCAGCAGCTTAGTTCCCACGGGGGAGAATCAGCCCCAGCATTTT. This translates into CASSLVPTGENQPQHF.